This T cell receptor (beta chain) was documented in a study of beta chain features in type 1 diabetes. This clone was seen only a few times. Its antigen is not identified. The study reverse transcribed the entire isolated RNA, so it sequenced expressed TCRB transcripts. Profiled with immunoSEQ multiplex PCR; TCRdb holds only in-frame clones, not every one. The repertoire holds about 150,000 clones, about 7.8% seen once, with 0.94% in the top ten. Findings of the study overall: Within each of all four CD4+ subsets, Type 1 diabetes patients had TCRB CDR3s that were moderately but significantly shorter. Patients with type 1 diabetes carried fewer insertions and had more deletions at their VDJ junctions.

CDR1 is SGHNT, CDR2 YENEEA, per germline. Trimming shortened V by 5 bases and J by 7 bases, and 14 bases separated the two germline ends. This CDR3 has 13 amino acids. The clonotype was recovered from a woman in her 40s with type 1 diabetes. Sequenced sample: central memory CD4+ T cells from blood. This sequence joins TRBV11-3 and TRBJ2-5, with D possibly TRBD2 on 5 matching bases. CDR3 loop: CASSTSGPGTQYF. In DNA, the CDR3 is TGTGCCAGCAGCACGAGCGGTCCCGGGACCCAGTACTTC.